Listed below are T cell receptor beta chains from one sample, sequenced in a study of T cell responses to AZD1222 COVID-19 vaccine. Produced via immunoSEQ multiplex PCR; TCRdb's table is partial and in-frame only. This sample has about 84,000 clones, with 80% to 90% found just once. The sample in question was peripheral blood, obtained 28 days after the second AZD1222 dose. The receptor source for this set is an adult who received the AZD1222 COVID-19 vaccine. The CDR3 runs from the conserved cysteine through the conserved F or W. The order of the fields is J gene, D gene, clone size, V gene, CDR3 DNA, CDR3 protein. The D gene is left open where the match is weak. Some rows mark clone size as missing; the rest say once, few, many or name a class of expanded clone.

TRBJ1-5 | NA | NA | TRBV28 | TGTGCCAGCGCGAACAGTCAGCCCCAGCATTTT | CASANSQPQHF
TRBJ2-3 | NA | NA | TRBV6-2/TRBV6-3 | TGTGCCAGCAGTTCGGCAGGGACAGATACGCAGTATTTT | CASSSAGTDTQYF
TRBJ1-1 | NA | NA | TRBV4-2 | TGTGCCAGCAGCCAGCGACTGTTATCAGACACTGAAGCTTTCTTT | CASSQRLLSDTEAFF
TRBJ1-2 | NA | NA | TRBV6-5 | TGTGCCAGCAGTTATGGGGGCCGCTATGGCTACACCTTC | CASSYGGRYGYTF
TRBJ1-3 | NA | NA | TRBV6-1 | TGTGCCAGCAGTGAACACTGGGGAAACACCATATATTTT | CASSEHWGNTIYF
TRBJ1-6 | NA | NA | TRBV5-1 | TGCGCCAGCAGCCCGGACGGTAATTCACCCCTCCACTTT | CASSPDGNSPLHF
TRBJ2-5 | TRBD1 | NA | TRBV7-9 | TGTGCCAGCAGTTACAGGGGTGGGGAGACCCAGTACTTC | CASSYRGGETQYF
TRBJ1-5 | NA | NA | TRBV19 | TGTGCCAGTAGTTTCGGGCCATCGAATCAGCCCCAGCATTTT | CASSFGPSNQPQHF
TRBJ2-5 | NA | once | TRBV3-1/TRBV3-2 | TGTGCCAGCAGCCAAGGATGGGCTAGCAGACATGAGACCCAGTACTTC | CASSQGWASRHETQYF
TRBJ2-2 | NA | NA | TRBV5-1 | TGCGCCAGCAGCCCAATGGGAGCCGACACCGGGGAGCTGTTTTTT | CASSPMGADTGELFF
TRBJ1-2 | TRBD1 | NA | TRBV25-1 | TGTGCCAGCAGTGCGCGAGGGGACAGGAATTATGGCTACACCTTC | CASSARGDRNYGYTF
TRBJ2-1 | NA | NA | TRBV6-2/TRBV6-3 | TGTGCCAGCAGTCCGGACTCCCATAGCTCCTACAATGAGCAGTTCTTC | CASSPDSHSSYNEQFF
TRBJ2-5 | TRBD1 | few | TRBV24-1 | TGTGCCACCAGTGAAACTGGGACAGGGGGCGCGGAGACCCAGTACTTC | CATSETGTGGAETQYF
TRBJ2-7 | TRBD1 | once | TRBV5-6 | TGTGCCAGCAGCTTGGAACAGGGGGTCTACGAGCAGTACTTC | CASSLEQGVYEQYF
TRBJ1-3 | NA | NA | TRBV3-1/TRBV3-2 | TGTGCCAGCAGGATGGGGACCACCTCTGGAAACACCATATATTTT | CASRMGTTSGNTIYF
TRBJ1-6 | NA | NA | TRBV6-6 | TGTGCCAGCAGGCCACGTGCGGATAATTCACCCCTCCACTTT | CASRPRADNSPLHF
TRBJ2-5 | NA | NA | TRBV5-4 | TGTGCCAGCAGCTTGTTAGAGGCAGGGCTAGAGACCCAGTACTTC | CASSLLEAGLETQYF
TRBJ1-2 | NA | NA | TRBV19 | TGTGCCGGCGCCCCCTATGGCTACACCTTC | CAGAPYGYTF
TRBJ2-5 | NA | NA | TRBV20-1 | TGCAGTGCTAGTTCTTTGCAGGGTGGAGAGACCCAGTACTTC | CSASSLQGGETQYF
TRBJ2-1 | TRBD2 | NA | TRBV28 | TGTGCCAGCAGTAGAAGGACTAGCGGGAGGCCGGACAATGAGCAGTTCTTC | CASSRRTSGRPDNEQFF
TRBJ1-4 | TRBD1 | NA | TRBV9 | TGTGCCAGCAGTGAAACGGGACAGGGCGAAAAACTGTTTTTT | CASSETGQGEKLFF
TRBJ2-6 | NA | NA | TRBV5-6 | TGTGCCAGCAGCTTGCCAGATATATCTGGGGCCAACGTCCTGACTTTC | CASSLPDISGANVLTF
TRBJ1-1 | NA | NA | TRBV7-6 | TGTGCCAGCAGCAATGGGGGGACGGTGAACACTGAAGCTTTCTTT | CASSNGGTVNTEAFF
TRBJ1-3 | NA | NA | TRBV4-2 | TGTGCCAGCAGCCAAGTGGCAGGGGCCATAGACACCATATATTTT | CASSQVAGAIDTIYF
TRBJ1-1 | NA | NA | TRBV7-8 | TGTGCCAGCAGCTTACCCGTTGGGGGCACTGAAGCTTTCTTT | CASSLPVGGTEAFF
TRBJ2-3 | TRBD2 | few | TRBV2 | TGTGCCTGCATGGGACTAGCTTTATACAGCACAGATACGCAGTATTTT | CACMGLALYSTDTQYF
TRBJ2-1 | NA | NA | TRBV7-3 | TGTGCCAGCAGCGCTAGTTTGAATGAGCAGTTCTTC | CASSASLNEQFF
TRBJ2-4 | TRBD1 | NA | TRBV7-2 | TGTGCCAGCAGCTCTTCGACAGGGGCGACAGCCAAAAACATTCAGTACTTC | CASSSSTGATAKNIQYF